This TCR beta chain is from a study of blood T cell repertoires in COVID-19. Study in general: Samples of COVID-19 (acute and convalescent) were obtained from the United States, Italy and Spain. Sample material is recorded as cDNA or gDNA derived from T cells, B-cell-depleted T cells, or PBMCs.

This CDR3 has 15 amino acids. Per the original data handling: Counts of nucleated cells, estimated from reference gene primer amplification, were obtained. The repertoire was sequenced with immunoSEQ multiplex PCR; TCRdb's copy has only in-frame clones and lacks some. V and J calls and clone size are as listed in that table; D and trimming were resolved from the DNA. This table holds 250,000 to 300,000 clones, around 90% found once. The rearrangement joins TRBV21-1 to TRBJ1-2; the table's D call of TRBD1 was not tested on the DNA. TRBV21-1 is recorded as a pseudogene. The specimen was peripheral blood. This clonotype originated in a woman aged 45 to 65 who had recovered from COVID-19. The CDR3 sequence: CASSKAGRDRDGYTF. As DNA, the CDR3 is TGTGCCAGCAGCAAAGCTGGAAGGGACAGGGATGGCTACACCTTC.